These T cell receptor beta chains were read from a single sample in a study of neurological immune-mediated disorders. MiXCR, run by TCRdb on the 5' RACE reads, gives a single entry per CDR3 protein. The sample consists of tens of thousands of distinct CDR3 sequences, around 4.5% of them appearing once. The material sequenced was PBMCs. All receptors derive from a woman aged 55-70 years with multiple sclerosis. Both conserved end residues are part of each CDR3. Fields, in order: D gene, V gene, clone size, J gene, CDR3 DNA, CDR3 protein. D genes are given only for firm matches. Clone size is given for some rows only: seen once, a few or many times, or a class if the clone is expanded.

TRBD1,TRBV18,-,TRBJ1-2,TGTGCCAGCTCACCACGACAGGGGGCGGAAACCTATGGCTACACCTTC,CASSPRQGAETYGYTF
-,TRBV5-1,many,TRBJ2-1,TGCGCCAGCAGCTTGGCTGGTAGCTCCTACAATGAGCAGTTCTTC,CASSLAGSSYNEQFF
-,TRBV4-1,many,TRBJ1-6,TGCGCCAGCAGCCAAGATTCGGGGGGCAATTCACCCCTCCACTTT,CASSQDSGGNSPLHF
TRBD1,TRBV27,-,TRBJ1-2,TGTGCCAGCAGTCCCTTCAGGGGGCGAGACTATGGCTACACCTTC,CASSPFRGRDYGYTF
TRBD1,TRBV18,-,TRBJ1-1,TGTGCCAGCTCGCTCGAAGGGGGCATGTGGACTGAAGCTTTCTTT,CASSLEGGMWTEAFF
-,TRBV11-3,few,TRBJ2-5,TGTGCCAGCAGCTCAGGGGACGGTGGACAAGAGACCCAGTACTTC,CASSSGDGGQETQYF
-,TRBV11-2,many,TRBJ2-2,TGTGCCAGCAGCTTGACGGCCCCGAACACCGGGGAGCTGTTTTTT,CASSLTAPNTGELFF
TRBD1,TRBV6-5,large,TRBJ1-1,TGTGCCAGCAGTTACTCGCTGGAGACTCCGACGGCAGGGGGAACTTTCTTT,CASSYSLETPTAGGTFF
-,TRBV5-1,many,TRBJ2-1,TGCGCCAGCAGCTTGGAGAGGGGACCGTACAATGAGCAGTTCTTC,CASSLERGPYNEQFF
-,TRBV18,many,TRBJ2-7,TGTGCCAGCTCTCTCGGGGGTCCTTACGAGCAGTACTTC,CASSLGGPYEQYF
-,TRBV5-1,many,TRBJ1-2,TGCGCCAGCAGCTGGGGCCAAGGAATCTATGGCTACACCTTC,CASSWGQGIYGYTF
-,TRBV4-1,-,TRBJ1-1,TGCGCCAGCAGCCAAGTGATTGGCACTGAAGCTTTCTTT,CASSQVIGTEAFF
-,TRBV4-1,many,TRBJ2-1,TGCGCCAGCAGCCAAGATGCCCTAGCGCTTTCCTACAATGAGCAGTTCTTC,CASSQDALALSYNEQFF
-,TRBV20-1,many,TRBJ2-3,TGCAGTGCTAGGGGGAGCACAGATACGCAGTATTTT,CSARGSTDTQYF
-,TRBV12-3/TRBV12-4,many,TRBJ2-3,TGTGCCAGCAGGTCCCCAGGCAGCACAGATACGCAGTATTTT,CASRSPGSTDTQYF
-,TRBV7-2,many,TRBJ2-7,TGTGCCAGCAGCTTAGGCGGGGTGGATTACGAGCAGTACTTC,CASSLGGVDYEQYF